This TCR beta chain was sequenced for a study of T cells in tuberculosis. Study-level information: T cells were selected with CD1B tetramers loaded with glucose monomycolate. This South African cohort compared adolescents with or without latent tuberculosis against adults with active tuberculosis.

Note on this clone: The antigen is not known.

Germline lookup yields CDR1 PRHDT and CDR2 FYEKMQ (reference sequence). The V and J ends lost 6 bases and 2 bases, in that order; junction bases with no gene match: 3. The CDR3 length is 15 residues. Whole-study results and caveats: Active tuberculosis alpha repertoires lay closer to GMM-specific TCRs than controls'.

This table comes from immunoSEQ multiplex PCR, and its TCRdb copy is limited to in-frame clones, with some not included. The data show roughly 32,000 clones, roughly 95% seen once. The chain couples TRBV13 to TRBJ2-3; 12 bases fit TRBD2. The TCR sequence derives from a donor aged 10-29 years with latent tuberculosis or without tuberculosis infection. Sequencing used PBMCs. CDR3 residues: CASSLAGGNTDTQYF. The CDR3 coding sequence is TGTGCCAGCAGTCTAGCGGGAGGGAACACAGATACGCAGTATTTT.